The 14 T cell receptor beta chains below were found in one sample sequenced in a study of Ad26.COV2.S vaccination and SARS-CoV-2 variants (dated by TCRdb to about 2021). The treatment or condition label on this specimen signifies: roughly 18 received Ad26.COV2.S at low or high dose, single or two shots; five or six received placebo; per-sample allocation not given. Repertoires of vaccine and placebo recipients were sequenced from samples collected on day 63 after the first injection. The library was generated by the immunoSEQ multiplex PCR assay. TCRdb obtained this table from immuneACCESS and retained in-frame rearrangements with V and J assigned. These tables miss some clones; where compared with another copy, unresolved V genes account for less than half of the shortfall, and the remainder is unexplained. The sample profile shows hundreds of thousands of clones; more than 75% of them were found once. 3.4% of the sample rests with the top ten.

Sample: peripheral blood, taken in a trial of Ad26.COV2.S vaccine versus placebo. The receptors come from a person between 18 and 65 years old who received the Ad26.COV2.S COVID-19 vaccine or a placebo.

This clone was recorded a few times. This chain links TRBV7-9 with TRBJ2-7; D unclear. This CDR3 has 15 amino acids. Germline V lookup: CDR1 SEHNR, CDR2 FQNEAQ (reference sequence). Deletions cut 5 bases from V and 0 bases from J, with 14 bases between. Here the CDR3 reads CASSASSLFSYEQYF. CDR3 sequence (DNA): TGTGCCAGCAGCGCTTCAAGCTTATTCTCCTACGAGCAGTACTTC.

The chain's CDR3 is CSVARGGDEKLFF. In DNA, the CDR3 is TGCAGCGTTGCTAGGGGTGGGGATGAAAAACTGTTTTTT. This chain connects TRBV29-1 to TRBJ1-4; D is perhaps TRBD1 (5 bases). Germline CDR1 SQVTM, CDR2 ANQGSEA. The CDR3 is 13 amino acids. V lost 4 bases and J lost 6, with 12 bases in between. The full variable domain, rest sourced from reference TRBV29-1 and TRBJ1-4, is SAVISQKPSRDICQRGTSLTIQCQVDSQVTMMFWYRQQPGQSLTLIATANQGSEATYESGFVIDKFPISRPNLTFSTLTVSNMSPEDSSIYLCSVARGGDEKLFFGSGTQLSVL.

The chain has TRBV6-2 or TRBV6-3 and TRBJ1-2; no firm D call. Germline CDR1 and CDR2: MNHEY and SVGEGT. V was cut by 1 base and J by 4 bases, with 10 bases left in between. The CDR3 totals 14 residues. This CDR3 reads CASSYFRLGYGYTF. The CDR3 DNA reads as TGTGCCAGCAGTTACTTCCGTCTCGGCTATGGCTACACCTTC.

The chain carries TRBV5-1 and TRBJ1-6; unclear D gene. The V and J ends lost 0 bases and 7 bases respectively, with 5 bases between them. The length of the CDR3 is 13 residues. The germline V gene encodes CDR1 SGHRS and CDR2 YFSETQ. The CDR3 DNA follows: TGCGCCAGCAGCTTGGCAGCGAATTCACCCCTCCACTTT. Its translation is CASSLAANSPLHF.

The V gene is TRBV2, the J gene TRBJ1-3; 9 bases map to TRBD1. Unmatched junction bases numbered 7, after V lost 1 base and J lost 3 bases. This CDR3 has 17 residues. Germline CDR1 SNHLY, CDR2 FYNNEI. DNA for the CDR3: TGTGCCAGCAGTGAAGTAATAGGACAGGGGTTTGGAAACACCATATATTTT. Its translation is CASSEVIGQGFGNTIYF.

This clone was seen only a few times. The genes are TRBV7-6 and TRBJ2-6; 7 nucleotides agree with TRBD2. V shed 4 bases and J 3 bases; nucleotides not matched to a gene: 6. The V gene's germline CDR1 is SGHVS and CDR2 FNYEAQ. The CDR3 sequence is 16 residues long. The CDR3 is CASSSRGGYGANVLTF. CDR3 coding DNA: TGTGCCAGCAGCTCTAGGGGAGGGTATGGGGCCAACGTCCTGACTTTC.

This sequence joins TRBV7-9 and TRBJ2-5; TRBD2 might be the D (5 bases). This CDR3 contains 16 residues. Per germline, CDR1 SEHNR and CDR2 FQNEAQ (reference sequence). Trimming took 3 bases from V and 2 from J, leaving 16 bases between them. CDR3 nucleotide sequence: TGTGCCAGCAGCTTGGTAGGAGGATCTCTGCAAGAGACCCAGTACTTC. As protein: CASSLVGGSLQETQYF.

The genes are TRBV5-3 and TRBJ2-2, with 10 bases matching TRBD1. TRBV5-3 is an open reading frame, and its role is uncertain. V trimming: 5 bases; J trimming: 6 bases; junction bases outside the gene matches: 10. The CDR3 covers 16 residues. In DNA form, the CDR3 reads TGTGCCAGAAGGAAAATCCGGGACAGGGGTGCCGGGGAGCTGTTTTTT. Translating it yields CARRKIRDRGAGELFF.

The chain combines TRBV7-2 with TRBJ2-3; D unclear. The CDR3 loop spans 11 amino acids. Trimming took 5 bases from V and 2 from J, leaving 2 bases between them. Germline V lookup: CDR1 SGHTA, CDR2 FQGNSA. CDR3 in amino acids: CASSLTDTQYF. The CDR3, as DNA: TGTGCCAGCAGCCTCACAGATACGCAGTATTTT.

This chain links TRBV13 with TRBJ2-1; 9 nucleotides match TRBD2. CDR1 is PRHDT, CDR2 FYEKMQ, per germline (reference sequence). This CDR3 region has 16 residues. Germline trimming cut 4 bases from V and 7 bases from J; bases unmatched to any gene: 11. CDR3 protein: CASSYGRRGGRNEQFF. DNA of the CDR3: TGTGCCAGCAGCTACGGACGGCGGGGGGGTCGTAATGAGCAGTTCTTC.

V usage is TRBV9 and J usage is TRBJ2-7; D perhaps matches TRBD2 (5 bases). Trimming pared 1 base from V and 1 base from J, leaving 9 bases between. This CDR3 is 14 amino acids long. CDR1 is SGDLS and CDR2 is YYNGEE in the germline V gene. The DNA for the CDR3 is TGTGCCAGCAGCGTAATCGGGGATTCCTACGAGCAGTACTTC. The encoded protein is CASSVIGDSYEQYF.

The chain is built from TRBV9 and TRBJ1-2; a weak D match, TRBD1 (5 bases). Trimming cost V 3 bases and J 3 bases, with 12 bases left between them. CDR3 size: 14 residues. CDR1 and CDR2 from the germline V gene are SGDLS and YYNGEE. DNA for the CDR3: TGTGCCAGCAGCGACCGGGACCGCTACTATGGCTACACCTTC. It is translated as CASSDRDRYYGYTF.

V gene TRBV7-8 combines with J gene TRBJ1-3; no firm D call. This CDR3 contains 14 residues. Trimming took 5 bases from V and 0 from J, leaving 8 bases between them. Germline V gives CDR1 SGHVS, CDR2 FQNEAQ. The CDR3 region has the DNA TGTGCCAGCAGCGCGTTTAACTCTGGAAACACCATATATTTT. Its protein product is CASSAFNSGNTIYF.

The chain has TRBV6-5 and TRBJ2-5; D is tentatively TRBD1 or TRBD2 (5 bases each). Germline V lookup: CDR1 MNHEY, CDR2 SVGAGI. Trimming removed 5 bases from V and 2 bases from J, with 15 bases in between. This CDR3 is built from 15 residues. This chain's CDR3 is CASSRPYGGQETQYF. For the CDR3, the DNA is TGTGCCAGCAGTAGACCCTATGGGGGACAAGAGACCCAGTACTTC.